Listed below are T cell receptor beta chains from one sample, sequenced in a study of graft-versus-host responses after intestinal transplantation. The antigens for these receptors are not known. TCRdb keeps only in-frame clones here, not all; method: immunoSEQ multiplex PCR. The sample yields 78,000 or so clones, around 87% seen once. The specimen was unstimulated CD8+ T cells sorted from spleen or lymph node cells, collected before transplant. These receptors all come from a human donor who was the organ donor for an intestinal transplant. CDR3s include the opening cysteine and the closing phenylalanine or tryptophan. Each record gives: J gene, clone size, V gene, D gene, CDR3 DNA, CDR3 protein. D genes are given only for firm matches. Clone size appears in some rows only: once, few, many, or a class for an expanded clone.

j_gene: TRBJ1-5
abundance: .
v_gene: TRBV6-1
d_gene: TRBD1
CDR3nt: TGTGCCAGCAGAGACAGGGCCAGTCAGCCCCAGCATTTT
CDR3aa: CASRDRASQPQHF

j_gene: TRBJ1-5
abundance: .
v_gene: TRBV30
d_gene: .
CDR3nt: TGTGCCTGGAGTGTGGACGGCAATCAGCCCCAGCATTTT
CDR3aa: CAWSVDGNQPQHF

j_gene: TRBJ2-7
abundance: .
v_gene: TRBV20-1
d_gene: .
CDR3nt: TGCAGTGCTAGGGAGTCCTTCGAGCAGTACTTC
CDR3aa: CSARESFEQYF

j_gene: TRBJ1-1
abundance: .
v_gene: TRBV5-1
d_gene: .
CDR3nt: TGCGCCAGCAGCTTGGCCAGTCCCCCCGGGTTAGTCTATGAAGCTTTCTTT
CDR3aa: CASSLASPPGLVYEAFF

j_gene: TRBJ1-4
abundance: .
v_gene: TRBV4-1
d_gene: .
CDR3nt: TGCGCCAGCAGCCAAGAACGAAGGCAGGGTAACGAAAAACTGTTTTTT
CDR3aa: CASSQERRQGNEKLFF

j_gene: TRBJ2-7
abundance: .
v_gene: TRBV5-1
d_gene: TRBD1
CDR3nt: TGCGCCAGCTCCGGACAGGGCGTCGAGCAGTACTTC
CDR3aa: CASSGQGVEQYF

j_gene: TRBJ1-6
abundance: .
v_gene: TRBV27
d_gene: .
CDR3nt: TGTGCCAGCAGTTTAAGCGCTGGACCCCTCCACTTT
CDR3aa: CASSLSAGPLHF

j_gene: TRBJ1-1
abundance: once
v_gene: TRBV28
d_gene: .
CDR3nt: TGTGCCAGCAAGAGAAGTGAAGCTTTCTTT
CDR3aa: CASKRSEAFF

j_gene: TRBJ1-2
abundance: .
v_gene: TRBV5-1
d_gene: TRBD1
CDR3nt: TGCGCCAGCAGCGGATGGACAGGGGAATCCTATGGCTACACCTTC
CDR3aa: CASSGWTGESYGYTF

j_gene: TRBJ1-3
abundance: few
v_gene: TRBV10-3
d_gene: .
CDR3nt: TGTGCCATCCGTCAGGCTAACCTACCCATCCTCTCTGGAAACACCATATATTTT
CDR3aa: CAIRQANLPILSGNTIYF

j_gene: TRBJ1-2
abundance: .
v_gene: TRBV27
d_gene: TRBD1
CDR3nt: TGTGCCAGCAGTTTTCTGGAGGGGGGACAGGGGCCGGGGGGCTACACCTTC
CDR3aa: CASSFLEGGQGPGGYTF

j_gene: TRBJ1-3
abundance: .
v_gene: TRBV19
d_gene: .
CDR3nt: TGTGCCAGTAGTATCGGCATCTCTGGAAACACCATATATTTT
CDR3aa: CASSIGISGNTIYF

j_gene: TRBJ2-7
abundance: .
v_gene: TRBV7-6
d_gene: .
CDR3nt: TGTGCCAGCAGCTTAGCGAAGGGGACCCCCTACGAGCAGTACTTC
CDR3aa: CASSLAKGTPYEQYF

j_gene: TRBJ2-1
abundance: .
v_gene: TRBV9
d_gene: .
CDR3nt: TGTGCCAGCAGCGTAGAGGGCGGGGAGTACAATGAGCAGTTCTTC
CDR3aa: CASSVEGGEYNEQFF

j_gene: TRBJ2-7
abundance: once
v_gene: TRBV2
d_gene: TRBD1
CDR3nt: TGTGCCAGCATTGGTCGGGACAGGGCGACGCGATACGAGCAGTACTTC
CDR3aa: CASIGRDRATRYEQYF

j_gene: TRBJ2-2
abundance: .
v_gene: TRBV9
d_gene: TRBD1
CDR3nt: TGTGCCGGACAGGGGAGGGATGGAGGCGGGGAGCTGTTTTTT
CDR3aa: CAGQGRDGGGELFF

j_gene: TRBJ1-5
abundance: .
v_gene: TRBV9
d_gene: .
CDR3nt: TGTGCCAGCAGCGGAGGGGGCAATCAGCCCCAGCATTTT
CDR3aa: CASSGGGNQPQHF

j_gene: TRBJ2-6
abundance: .
v_gene: TRBV11-2
d_gene: .
CDR3nt: TGTGCCAGCAGACAGGAAACCGGGGCCAACGTCCTGACTTTC
CDR3aa: CASRQETGANVLTF

j_gene: TRBJ2-3
abundance: .
v_gene: TRBV25-1
d_gene: .
CDR3nt: TGTGCCAGCAGTGAATATATGGGGATTGAGATAGATACGCAGTATTTT
CDR3aa: CASSEYMGIEIDTQYF

j_gene: TRBJ1-4
abundance: .
v_gene: TRBV6-1
d_gene: .
CDR3nt: TGTGCCAGCAGTGAAGCGCTTCTAGGACAGCTTGCAACTAATGAAAAACTGTTTTTT
CDR3aa: CASSEALLGQLATNEKLFF

j_gene: TRBJ1-5
abundance: .
v_gene: TRBV27
d_gene: TRBD1
CDR3nt: TGTGCCAGCAGCCCCGGGACAGATAATCAGCCCCAGCATTTT
CDR3aa: CASSPGTDNQPQHF

j_gene: TRBJ2-3
abundance: .
v_gene: TRBV6-1
d_gene: .
CDR3nt: TGTGCCAGCAGTGTGGAGGGGGCCGGAGATACGCAGTATTTT
CDR3aa: CASSVEGAGDTQYF

j_gene: TRBJ1-2
abundance: .
v_gene: TRBV27
d_gene: TRBD1
CDR3nt: TGTGCCAGCAGTTTATCTTCTACCGGGACAGGCATTATCTATGGCTACACCTTC
CDR3aa: CASSLSSTGTGIIYGYTF

j_gene: TRBJ2-2
abundance: few
v_gene: TRBV4-2
d_gene: TRBD2
CDR3nt: TGTGCCAGCAGCCAAGCCGGGACTAGCGGGGGAATGAACACCGGGGAGCTGTTTTTT
CDR3aa: CASSQAGTSGGMNTGELFF

j_gene: TRBJ2-1
abundance: .
v_gene: TRBV6-1
d_gene: .
CDR3nt: TGTGCCAGCAGGGACAGTTGGGGCTCCTACAATGAGCAGTTCTTC
CDR3aa: CASRDSWGSYNEQFF

j_gene: TRBJ1-3
abundance: .
v_gene: TRBV5-1
d_gene: .
CDR3nt: TGCGCCAGCAGCTCGGGCGGGAGGTTTAGAACTGGAAACACCATATATTTT
CDR3aa: CASSSGGRFRTGNTIYF

j_gene: TRBJ2-7
abundance: .
v_gene: TRBV5-1
d_gene: TRBD1
CDR3nt: TGCGCCAGCTCTTTCTATGGGACAGGTCAATACGAGCAGTACTTC
CDR3aa: CASSFYGTGQYEQYF

j_gene: TRBJ1-6
abundance: .
v_gene: TRBV21-1
d_gene: .
CDR3nt: TGTGCCAGCACCCCCGGACAGGGATTTAATTCACCCCTCCACTTT
CDR3aa: CASTPGQGFNSPLHF

j_gene: TRBJ2-2
abundance: .
v_gene: TRBV7-3
d_gene: .
CDR3nt: TGTGCCAGCAGCCCAATCCCCGGACAGCCCACCGGGGAGCTGTTTTTT
CDR3aa: CASSPIPGQPTGELFF

j_gene: TRBJ1-1
abundance: .
v_gene: TRBV11-2
d_gene: TRBD1
CDR3nt: TGTGCCAGCAGCTTGGCAGGGGGCCTTGGCACTGAAGCTTTCTTT
CDR3aa: CASSLAGGLGTEAFF

j_gene: TRBJ2-1
abundance: .
v_gene: TRBV9
d_gene: TRBD2
CDR3nt: TGTGCCAGCAGCTTGGGGACTAGCGGGGGCGTATACAATGAGCAGTTCTTC
CDR3aa: CASSLGTSGGVYNEQFF

j_gene: TRBJ1-1
abundance: .
v_gene: TRBV27
d_gene: TRBD1
CDR3nt: TGTGCCAGCAGTTTAGTAGGGGGCCCCACTGAAGCTTTCTTT
CDR3aa: CASSLVGGPTEAFF

j_gene: TRBJ2-2
abundance: few
v_gene: TRBV19
d_gene: .
CDR3nt: TGTGCCAGTAGGGCCCGCAGACAAGGTAACACCGGGGAGCTGTTTTTT
CDR3aa: CASRARRQGNTGELFF

j_gene: TRBJ2-7
abundance: .
v_gene: TRBV15
d_gene: TRBD1
CDR3nt: TGTGCCACCAGCGCAGGGACAGGCTACGAGCAGTACTTC
CDR3aa: CATSAGTGYEQYF

j_gene: TRBJ1-6
abundance: .
v_gene: TRBV5-1
d_gene: .
CDR3nt: TGCGCCAGCAGCTCAGCAGGACCGAATTCACCCCTCCACTTT
CDR3aa: CASSSAGPNSPLHF

j_gene: TRBJ1-5
abundance: .
v_gene: TRBV28
d_gene: .
CDR3nt: TGTGCCAGCAGTTTGTCCCCTCCCAACTATAGCAATCAGCCCCAGCATTTT
CDR3aa: CASSLSPPNYSNQPQHF

j_gene: TRBJ2-2
abundance: .
v_gene: TRBV6-5
d_gene: .
CDR3nt: TGTGCCAGCAGTTACTCGGGACTCAGGAGAGCCGGGGAGCTGTTTTTT
CDR3aa: CASSYSGLRRAGELFF

j_gene: TRBJ2-3
abundance: .
v_gene: TRBV5-6
d_gene: .
CDR3nt: TGTGCCAGCAGCCGTGGCAAACTTCCCCTACCAGATACGCAGTATTTT
CDR3aa: CASSRGKLPLPDTQYF

j_gene: TRBJ2-7
abundance: .
v_gene: TRBV19
d_gene: .
CDR3nt: TGTGCCAGTAGTATGGGGTGGGCCTACGAGCAGTACTTC
CDR3aa: CASSMGWAYEQYF

j_gene: TRBJ2-7
abundance: .
v_gene: TRBV5-1
d_gene: .
CDR3nt: TGCGCCAGCAGCTCGGGGACGGCTACCTACGAGCAGTACTTC
CDR3aa: CASSSGTATYEQYF

j_gene: TRBJ2-7
abundance: .
v_gene: TRBV2
d_gene: .
CDR3nt: TGTGCCAGCAGTGAATGGGACACAGCCTACGAGCAGTACTTC
CDR3aa: CASSEWDTAYEQYF

j_gene: TRBJ2-1
abundance: .
v_gene: TRBV6-5
d_gene: TRBD2
CDR3nt: TGTGCCAGCAGTGCCGGGACTAATGATGAGCAGTTCTTC
CDR3aa: CASSAGTNDEQFF

j_gene: TRBJ1-2
abundance: .
v_gene: TRBV28
d_gene: .
CDR3nt: TGTGCCAGCAGTTTTGAGGAGTGGAACTATGGCTACACCTTC
CDR3aa: CASSFEEWNYGYTF

j_gene: TRBJ2-1
abundance: .
v_gene: TRBV6-5
d_gene: .
CDR3nt: TGTGCCAGCAGTTACTTCAGTGGGGGGAATGAGCAGTTCTTC
CDR3aa: CASSYFSGGNEQFF

j_gene: TRBJ1-3
abundance: .
v_gene: TRBV12-1
d_gene: .
CDR3nt: TGTGCCAGCAGCATGAGGACAGGGGCCGCTCAGATACTAAACTCTGGAAACACCATATATTTT
CDR3aa: CASSMRTGAAQILNSGNTIYF

j_gene: TRBJ2-4
abundance: once
v_gene: TRBV7-8
d_gene: .
CDR3nt: TGTGCCAGCAGCTTAGCACGGGTCTTCATCAAAAACATTCAGTACTTC
CDR3aa: CASSLARVFIKNIQYF

j_gene: TRBJ1-1
abundance: .
v_gene: TRBV6-5
d_gene: .
CDR3nt: TGTGCCAGCAGTTACGGGGGCAACACTGAAGCTTTCTTT
CDR3aa: CASSYGGNTEAFF

j_gene: TRBJ2-5
abundance: once
v_gene: TRBV29-1
d_gene: .
CDR3nt: TGCAGCGTTGAAGAGACCGGGCTAGCTGGCGAGACCCAGTACTTC
CDR3aa: CSVEETGLAGETQYF

j_gene: TRBJ1-5
abundance: .
v_gene: TRBV7-9
d_gene: .
CDR3nt: TGTGCCAGCAGCAAAGTGCAGGGTCAGCCCCAGCATTTT
CDR3aa: CASSKVQGQPQHF